Here is one TCR beta chain with its context. The RNA, about 0.45 to 1 ug, was put through reverse transcription using random hexamers. Multiplex PCR with immunoSEQ amplified the TCR beta CDR3 across 54 Vbeta and 13 Jbeta. MiXCR, run by TCRdb on the immunoSEQ multiplex PCR reads, gives a single entry per CDR3 protein. The repertoire holds 200,000 or so distinct CDR3 sequences, with approximately 95% as singletons. The data belong to a study of CD8 T cells in Susac syndrome. CDR1 SEHNR and CDR2 FQNEAQ come from the germline V gene (reference sequence). The CDR3 length is 15 residues. V lost 3 bases and J lost 5; bases outside the gene matches: 9.

The specimen sequenced was CD8+ T cells from PBMCs. The genes are TRBV7-9 and TRBJ2-5, with 7 bases identical to TRBD1. This receptor was taken from a human donor with Susac syndrome. CDR3 amino acids: CASSFGTDLLETQYF. DNA for the CDR3: TGTGCCAGCAGCTTCGGGACAGACCTATTGGAGACCCAGTACTTC.